The clone carrying this TCR beta chain has at least ten counts. The antigen remains unidentified. Using unique molecular identifiers, the investigators prepared the TCRbeta library. In TCRdb, the PCR reads were re-called with MiXCR into one record per CDR3 protein. The profile shows 90,000 to 130,000 distinct CDR3 sequences, approximately 6% of them singletons. The data originate from a study of T-cell reconstitution after alpha-beta-depleted transplantation in children. V lost 6 bases, J lost 1 base, and 8 bases stayed unmatched. Germline V CDR1 and CDR2: WSHSY, SAAADI. The CDR3 has 15 residues. General study points: Newly produced T cells mostly accounted for T-cell counts and diversity one year post-transplant. Several hundred expanded graft clones reportedly supplied alpha-beta T cells about two months after transplant. The study traced high day-60 TCRbeta diversity in some patients to surviving recipient T cells and thymic progenitors.

This sample comprised PBMCs, mostly from graft donor cells, obtained 360 days after TCRalphabeta/CD19-depleted stem cell transplant. The chain combines TRBV10-2 with TRBJ2-5, with 7 bases that match TRBD1. This clonotype originated in a male patient aged 2-15 years who had a stem cell transplant for acute lymphoblastic leukemia, so the T cells may come from the graft donor. Here the CDR3 DNA reads TGCGCCAGCAGAAGGACAGGATCGTCCCAAGAGACCCAGTACTTC. As protein: CASRRTGSSQETQYF.